This T cell receptor (beta chain) appears in the sequencing data of a study of cytomegalovirus exposure and HLA in healthy donors. CDR1 is SGHTA, CDR2 FQGNSA, per germline. The length of the CDR3 is 16 residues. V lost 1 base to trimming and J lost 6 bases, with 17 bases between them. It was with 60 Vbeta and 13 Jbeta primers that the PCR ran. Profiling relied on immunoSEQ multiplex PCR, and the TCRdb table lists in-frame clones only, not all of them. This sample yields more than 90,000 clones, of which less than 80% are seen a single time; about 2% belongs to the top ten. V usage is TRBV7-2 and J usage is TRBJ2-3, with D perhaps TRBD2 (5 bases). Input material: PBMCs. This sequence was found in a man aged 40-49 years in good health and CMV-seronegative. The DNA of the CDR3 is TGTGCCAGCAGCTTAGTGGCGCGGGTTGCAACCGATACGCAGTATTTT. As protein: CASSLVARVATDTQYF.